The 28 T cell receptor beta chains in this list originate from one sample, sequenced in a study of beta chain features in type 1 diabetes. Expressed TCRB transcripts were sequenced because the entire RNA isolate underwent reverse transcription. Sequencing was performed with immunoSEQ multiplex PCR; in TCRdb, only in-frame clones are kept and a portion is missing. This sample has approximately 160,000 clones, with around 8.5% found just once. Input material: central memory CD4+ T cells from blood. The receptors were gathered from a young man in good health.

This clone was counted only a few times. The chain has TRBV29-1 and TRBJ1-1; TRBD1 matches 8 bases. With V trimmed by 6 bases and J by 4 bases, 13 bases remained unmatched. Germline V gives CDR1 SQVTM, CDR2 ANQGSEA. The CDR3 is made up of 15 amino acids. CDR3 loop: CSVAGAGGEGTEAFF. The CDR3 region has the DNA TGCAGCGTGGCCGGAGCAGGGGGCGAGGGCACTGAAGCTTTCTTT.

The table lists this clone with a few counts. The rearrangement uses TRBV10-3 and TRBJ2-3, with TRBD1 as a possible D gene (6 bases). The CDR3 sequence is 16 residues long. CDR1 and CDR2 (germline): ENHRY, SYGVKD. Between the trimmed V and J ends, which lost 3 bases and 1 base, there was a span of 14 bases. The CDR3: CAISDPQGSGTDTQYF. CDR3 nucleotide sequence: TGTGCCATCAGTGACCCGCAGGGGTCGGGCACAGATACGCAGTATTTT.

This chain uses TRBV7-2 with TRBJ2-7; TRBD2 agrees at 9 bases. Germline CDR1 and CDR2: SGHTA and FQGNSA. The CDR3 runs to 15 residues. The junction had 7 bases not matched to a gene; V was cut back by 5 bases and J by 2 bases. CDR3 DNA: TGTGCCAGCAGCGTCCGCGGGGGGGGCGCCTACGAGCAGTACTTC. This sequence encodes CASSVRGGGAYEQYF.

The rearrangement joins TRBV10-3 to TRBJ2-7; the D is unclear. Germline CDR1 is ENHRY and CDR2 is SYGVKD. The CDR3 runs to 15 residues. V lost 3 bases to trimming and J lost 2 bases, with 14 bases between them. This CDR3 reads CAISETAPGAYEQYF. CDR3 DNA sequence: TGTGCCATCAGTGAAACGGCACCAGGCGCCTACGAGCAGTACTTC.

This clone turned up a few times. V gene TRBV11-2 combines with J gene TRBJ2-5; D is uncertain. The CDR3 sequence is 13 residues long. The germline V gene has CDR1 SGHAT and CDR2 FQNNGV. Between the trimmed V and J ends, which lost 0 bases and 7 bases, there was a span of 9 bases. CDR3 nucleotides: TGTGCCAGCAGCTTAGATCTTCCAGGGACCCAGTACTTC. As protein: CASSLDLPGTQYF.

This clone came up many times. This chain connects TRBV19 to TRBJ2-6, with a possible D match to TRBD1 (6 bases). Trimming stripped 6 bases from V and 4 bases from J, with 13 bases between. Germline V lookup: CDR1 LNHDA, CDR2 SQIVND (reference sequence). The length of the CDR3 is 15 residues. The CDR3 coding sequence is TGTGCCAGTAGGACAGGATCAACGGGGGCCAACGTCCTGACTTTC. Its protein product is CASRTGSTGANVLTF.

This clone occurred a few times. The chain employs TRBV30 and TRBJ1-4; D perhaps matches TRBD1 (5 bases). V was clipped by 2 bases and J by 10 bases, with 14 bases between them. Looked up from germline, CDR1 is GTSNPN and CDR2 is SVGIG (reference sequence). CDR3 size: 13 residues. The CDR3 loop reads CAWSPGGGIKLFF. In DNA, the CDR3 is TGTGCCTGGAGTCCGGGCGGGGGGATAAAACTGTTTTTT.

This clone was observed a handful of times. CDR3 DNA: TGTGCCAGTAGTGGTACAGGGGTGGATGAGCAGTTCTTC. Translating gives CASSGTGVDEQFF. The chain recombines TRBV19 with TRBJ2-1, with TRBD1 matching 7 bases. The CDR3 length is 13 residues. Germline lookup yields CDR1 LNHDA and CDR2 SQIVND (reference sequence). Losses at the gene ends were 5 bases for V and 8 bases for J; bases not matched to a gene: 6.

The chain carries TRBV6-1 and TRBJ2-1, with TRBD2 matching over 8 bases. Germline V gene sequence: CDR1 MNHNS, CDR2 SASEGT. V was pared by 2 bases and J by 2 bases, with 2 bases of the junction left unmatched. The CDR3 spans 15 residues. Written as DNA, the CDR3 is TGTGCCAGCAGTGAACAACTAGCGGCCTACAATGAGCAGTTCTTC. The encoded protein is CASSEQLAAYNEQFF.

This clone came up a few times. The chain combines TRBV7-3 with TRBJ2-2; 8 positions agree with TRBD1. Germline loops: CDR1 SGHTA, CDR2 FQGTGA. V dropped 6 bases and J dropped 7; count of bases not matched to a gene: 4. The CDR3 spans 13 residues. CDR3 protein: CASRSTGGGELFF. CDR3 nucleotides: TGTGCCAGCAGGTCTACAGGGGGCGGGGAGCTGTTTTTT.

This clone was counted only a few times. This chain uses TRBV13 with TRBJ2-5, with 9 bases lining up with TRBD2. Germline V gives CDR1 PRHDT, CDR2 FYEKMQ (reference sequence). The CDR3 sequence is 14 residues long. Germline trimming cut 3 bases from V and 2 bases from J; bases unmatched to any gene: 1. CDR3 in amino acids: CASSLAGGQETQYF. The CDR3 DNA reads as TGTGCCAGCAGCTTGGCGGGGGGGCAAGAGACCCAGTACTTC.

The CDR3 DNA reads TGCGCCAGCAGCGGCAGGGGCGGGGGAGAGACCCAGTACTTC. Translated: CASSGRGGGETQYF. This chain joins TRBV5-1 and TRBJ2-5; D may be TRBD2 (7 bases). Germline loops: CDR1 SGHRS, CDR2 YFSETQ. The CDR3 runs to 14 residues. With 4 bases removed from V and 4 bases from J, the gap between germline ends came to 14 bases.

This clone occurred a few times. The J gene is TRBJ2-1, the V gene TRBV7-2; TRBD1 matches 11 bases. CDR3 length: 16 amino acids. V was clipped by 0 bases and J by 6 bases; unmatched bases: 4. The germline gives CDR1 SGHTA, CDR2 FQGNSA. This chain's CDR3 is CASSLALGTGGNEQFF. The CDR3 nucleotides read TGTGCCAGCAGCTTAGCTTTGGGGACAGGGGGCAATGAGCAGTTCTTC.

J is TRBJ1-5 and V is TRBV28, with a tentative D call TRBD1 (5 bases). V was clipped by 5 bases and J by 0 bases, with 8 bases between them. CDR1 and CDR2 (germline): MDHEN, SYDVKM. The CDR3 loop spans 14 amino acids. The CDR3 sequence: CASSLGVSNQPQHF. The CDR3 nucleotides read TGTGCCAGCAGTCTAGGGGTTAGCAATCAGCCCCAGCATTTT. Filled out from reference TRBV28 and TRBJ1-5, the complete variable domain reads DVKVTQSSRYLVKRTGEKVFLECVQDMDHENMFWYRQDPGLGLRLIYFSYDVKMKEKGDIPEGYSVSREKKERFSLILESASTNQTSMYLCASSLGVSNQPQHFGDGTRLSIL.

The CDR3 reads CASSDRTGNTGELFF. DNA of the CDR3: TGTGCCAGTAGCGATCGGACTGGGAACACCGGGGAGCTGTTTTTT. The chain combines TRBV19 with TRBJ2-2; D is possibly TRBD2 (5 bases). This CDR3 has 15 amino acids. Trimming removed 6 bases from V and 1 base from J, with 12 bases in between. Germline V gives CDR1 LNHDA, CDR2 SQIVND (reference sequence).

V is TRBV5-4 and J is TRBJ2-3; 12 bases are a match to TRBD2. The CDR3 runs 17 residues. The J segment lost 0 bases and the V segment lost 4 bases, leaving 6 bases of the junction unmatched. CDR1 SGHNT and CDR2 YYREEE come from the germline V gene (reference sequence). The CDR3 here is CASSPRLAGVSTDTQYF. CDR3 DNA: TGTGCCAGCAGCCCTCGACTAGCGGGGGTGAGCACAGATACGCAGTATTTT.

This clone showed up many times. This chain joins TRBV11-2 and TRBJ1-6, with D unresolved. The germline V gene has CDR1 SGHAT and CDR2 FQNNGV. The CDR3 is 13 amino acids. Trimming shortened V by 9 bases and J by 7 bases, and 13 bases separated the two germline ends. The CDR3 bases are TGTGCCAGTGGGAGGGTAAGAAATTCACCCCTCCACTTT. Its translation: CASGRVRNSPLHF.

This clone appeared many times. The chain couples TRBV2 to TRBJ2-6; 9 nucleotides match TRBD1. The V gene's germline CDR1 is SNHLY and CDR2 FYNNEI. Unmatched junction bases numbered 3, after V lost 1 base and J lost 2 bases. This CDR3 has 17 amino acids. The CDR3 DNA reads as TGTGCCAGCAGTGAAGGGGGACAGGGAACTGGGGCCAACGTCCTGACTTTC. Encoded protein: CASSEGGQGTGANVLTF.

The table lists this clone with a few counts. This chain uses TRBV29-1 with TRBJ1-3; perhaps TRBD1 as D (5 bases). The CDR3 runs 12 residues. V lost 8 bases and J 4 bases, leaving 12 bases between the germline ends. CDR1 is SQVTM and CDR2 is ANQGSEA in the germline V gene. The CDR3: CSMVRQGNTIYF. The CDR3 nucleotides are TGCAGCATGGTCCGACAGGGAAACACCATATATTTT.

This clone showed up just a few times. The chain is built from TRBV9 and TRBJ2-1; 11 nucleotides agree with TRBD2. The CDR3 is 19 residues long. The germline gives CDR1 SGDLS, CDR2 YYNGEE. J lost 3 bases, V lost 0 bases, and 11 bases had no gene match. The CDR3 loop is CASSVAIDSGGAVYNEQFF. For the CDR3, the DNA is TGTGCCAGCAGCGTAGCTATTGATAGCGGGGGGGCGGTCTACAATGAGCAGTTCTTC.

This clone was counted only a few times. V usage is TRBV15 and J usage is TRBJ2-7, with 7 bases lining up with TRBD1. The CDR3 consists of 14 residues. V was clipped by 0 bases and J by 9 bases; unmatched bases: 8. Germline V gene data show CDR1 as LNHNV and CDR2 as YYDKDF (reference sequence). CDR3 in DNA: TGTGCCACCAGCAGAGACAAGACAGGGCTCTGGCAGTACTTC. Translation: CATSRDKTGLWQYF.

The chain links TRBV10-3 to TRBJ1-3; a weak D match, TRBD1 (6 bases). V gave up 7 bases and J gave up 1 base, with 11 bases separating them. Germline CDR1 is ENHRY and CDR2 is SYGVKD. This CDR3 contains 14 residues. In DNA, the CDR3 is TGTGCCATCAAGGATCAGGGGTCTGGAAACACCATATATTTT. Translation gives CAIKDQGSGNTIYF.

This clone was seen more than once but under ten times. The chain carries TRBV21-1 and TRBJ2-1; TRBD2 was called by the table and not checked on the DNA. TRBV21-1 is designated a pseudogene. CDR3 length: 13 amino acids. CDR3 sequence (DNA): TGTGCCACCAAGCGGGGGGGGCTCAATGAGCAGTTCTTC. Its protein product is CATKRGGLNEQFF.

CDR3 loop: CASKRTSGRVYEQYF. DNA for the CDR3: TGTGCCAGCAAGAGGACTAGCGGGAGGGTCTACGAGCAGTACTTC. The chain links TRBV28 to TRBJ2-7, with 15 positions matching TRBD2. With V trimmed by 7 bases and J by 3 bases, 4 bases remained unmatched. Germline values: CDR1 MDHEN, CDR2 SYDVKM. The CDR3 loop spans 15 amino acids.

This clone was counted only a few times. The J gene is TRBJ2-1, the V gene TRBV7-3; 8 bases fit TRBD2. Germline CDR1 and CDR2: SGHTA and FQGTGA. This CDR3 region has 16 residues. The J segment lost 6 bases and the V segment lost 4 bases, leaving 11 bases of the junction unmatched. The CDR3 reads CASSWKKAGAVNEQFF. CDR3 DNA: TGTGCCAGCAGCTGGAAGAAAGCGGGAGCTGTCAATGAGCAGTTCTTC.

This clone was observed a few times. The rearrangement links TRBV7-2 to TRBJ2-1; 8 bases are a match to TRBD2. Losses at the gene ends were 1 base for V and 15 bases for J; bases not matched to a gene: 8. The CDR3 has 13 residues. Germline CDR1 reads SGHTA; CDR2 reads FQGNSA. The CDR3 DNA follows: TGTGCCAGCAGCTTAGATCGGACGGGGGGGAGGTTCTTC. This codes for CASSLDRTGGRFF. The full variable domain, with the rest looked up from reference TRBV7-2 and TRBJ2-1, is GAGVSQSPSNKVTEKGKDVELRCDPISGHTALYWYRQSLGQGLEFLIYFQGNSAPDKSGLPSDRFSAERTGGSVSTLTIQRTQQEDSAVYLCASSLDRTGGRFFGPGTRLTVL.

V usage is TRBV7-2 and J usage is TRBJ2-1, with 9 positions matching TRBD2. The length of the CDR3 is 16 residues. Looked up from germline, CDR1 is SGHTA and CDR2 is FQGNSA. J was trimmed by 3 bases and V by 1 base; bases with no gene match: 4. The CDR3 bases are TGTGCCAGCAGCTTAGTAGCGGGAGTTATCTACAATGAGCAGTTCTTC. This codes for CASSLVAGVIYNEQFF.

This clone was detected only a few times. The chain uses TRBV10-3 and TRBJ2-3; 11 positions match TRBD2. CDR1 and CDR2 (germline): ENHRY, SYGVKD. The ends lost 9 bases at V and 4 bases at J; junction bases unmatched: 3. The CDR3 runs 13 residues. Written as DNA, the CDR3 is TGTGCCATTACTAGCGGGGGATCAGATACGCAGTATTTT. It yields the protein CAITSGGSDTQYF.